The 19 T cell receptor beta chains below were found in one sample sequenced in a study of T cell responses to AZD1222 COVID-19 vaccine (dated by TCRdb to the early 2020s). The library was generated by the immunoSEQ multiplex PCR assay. TCRdb obtained this table from immuneACCESS and retained in-frame rearrangements with V and J assigned. These tables miss some clones; where compared with another copy, unresolved V genes account for less than half of the shortfall, and the remainder is unexplained. The table for this sample lists 150,000 or so clones; approximately 93% of them were counted only once. 0.9% of the sample rests with the top ten. The intended sense of this specimen's time point label: baseline before first vaccination. The sample was peripheral blood, taken on day 0 of AZD1222 vaccination. The source is an adult in good health.

The chain is built from TRBV29-1 and TRBJ2-1, with 10 bases aligning to TRBD2. Per the germline V gene, CDR1 is SQVTM and CDR2 is ANQGSEA. There are 12 residues in the CDR3. Unmatched junction bases numbered 9, after V lost 7 bases and J lost 12 bases. The CDR3 loop reads CSAKLAGLGQFF. Written as DNA, the CDR3 is TGCAGCGCTAAACTAGCGGGGTTAGGGCAGTTCTTC.

The chain joins TRBV5-1 to TRBJ1-4; D gene unclear. CDR1 is SGHRS, CDR2 YFSETQ, per germline. Trimming took 2 bases from V and 2 from J, leaving 7 bases between them. The CDR3 runs to 14 residues. This CDR3 is CASSLGRTNEKLFF. In nucleotides, the CDR3 is TGCGCCAGCAGCTTAGGAAGGACTAATGAAAAACTGTTTTTT.

The chain employs TRBV18 and TRBJ2-5; possibly TRBD2 for D (7 bases). The CDR3 spans 16 residues. Germline loops: CDR1 KGHSH, CDR2 LQKENI. V was trimmed by 1 base and J by 2 bases, leaving 14 bases between them. CDR3 protein: CASSPLIGGQQETQYF. The DNA of the CDR3 is TGTGCCAGCTCACCACTTATCGGGGGGCAACAAGAGACCCAGTACTTC.

This sequence joins TRBV25-1 and TRBJ2-2; no definite D call. Germline V CDR1 and CDR2: MGHDK, SYGVNS. The CDR3 extends over 14 amino acids. With 1 base removed from V and 6 bases from J, the gap between germline ends came to 9 bases. The CDR3 nucleotides are TGTGCCAGCAGTGAATTTCTCAGGCCCGGGGAGCTGTTTTTT. Protein product: CASSEFLRPGELFF. Filled out from reference TRBV25-1 and TRBJ2-2, the complete variable domain reads EADIYQTPRYLVIGTGKKITLECSQTMGHDKMYWYQQDPGMELHLIHYSYGVNSTEKGDLSSESTVSRIRTEHFPLTLESARPSHTSQYLCASSEFLRPGELFFGEGSRLTVL.

The V call is TRBV14, the J call TRBJ2-3; no definite D call. The CDR3 loop spans 15 amino acids. Germline V gene data show CDR1 as SGHDN and CDR2 as FVKESK. V shed 0 bases and J shed 1 base, with 8 bases lying between them. The CDR3 coding sequence is TGTGCCAGCAGCCAAGAAGGTTGGCGCACAGATACGCAGTATTTT. Translated: CASSQEGWRTDTQYF.

This clone was picked up one time. V is TRBV6-2 or TRBV6-3 and J is TRBJ2-3; D gene uncertain. The CDR3 is made up of 13 amino acids. Trimming took 2 bases from V and 4 from J, leaving 7 bases between them. Germline CDR1 reads MNHEY; CDR2 reads SVGEGT. CDR3 sequence: CASSYVQADTQYF. CDR3 sequence (DNA): TGTGCCAGCAGTTACGTTCAGGCAGATACGCAGTATTTT.

This chain connects TRBV12-5 to TRBJ1-4; 9 positions match TRBD1. Trimming cost V 9 bases and J 5 bases; bases outside gene matches: 7. The CDR3 has 14 amino acids. Germline CDR1 LGHNT, CDR2 FRNRAP. CDR3 sequence: CASGLGQGNEKLFF. The CDR3 DNA reads TGTGCTAGCGGACTCGGACAGGGGAATGAAAAACTGTTTTTT. Based on the CDR3 plus reference TRBV12-5 and TRBJ1-4, the full variable domain is DARVTQTPRHKVTEMGQEVTMRCQPILGHNTVFWYRQTMMQGLELLAYFRNRAPLDDSGMPKDRFSAEMPDATLATLKIQPSEPRDSAVYFCASGLGQGNEKLFFGSGTQLSVL.

The chain joins TRBV27 to TRBJ2-4; 7 positions agree with TRBD2. CDR3 length: 17 amino acids. The trim removed 8 bases at V and 2 bases at J, leaving 15 bases unmatched. The germline CDR1 and CDR2 sequences are MNHEY and SMNVEV (reference sequence). CDR3 DNA: TGTGCCAGCTCAGCATGGGGGACGGGGGGTCCCAAAAACATTCAGTACTTC. Protein product: CASSAWGTGGPKNIQYF.

The chain recombines TRBV3-1 (or the pseudogene TRBV3-2) with TRBJ1-6; TRBD1 matches 9 bases. CDR1 LGHDT and CDR2 YNNKEL come from the germline V gene (reference sequence). J was trimmed by 10 bases and V by 1 base; bases with no gene match: 8. This CDR3 is built from 16 residues. The CDR3 DNA follows: TGTGCCAGCAGCCAAGGATCGGGACAGGGTAACTCACCCCTCCACTTT. Residues: CASSQGSGQGNSPLHF.

This clone was counted once. The chain uses TRBV9 and TRBJ1-2; TRBD1 aligns across 7 bases. From germline, CDR1 is SGDLS and CDR2 YYNGEE. The junction had 6 bases not matched to a gene; V was cut back by 2 bases and J by 5 bases. The CDR3 has 14 residues. CDR3 amino acids: CASSVMDRQYGYTF. The CDR3 nucleotides are TGTGCCAGCAGCGTGATGGACAGGCAGTATGGCTACACCTTC.

V usage is TRBV6-1 and J usage is TRBJ1-2, with D maybe TRBD1 (6 bases). The germline V gene has CDR1 MNHNS and CDR2 SASEGT. The CDR3 sequence is 15 residues long. Trimming removed 0 bases at V and 4 bases at J, with 12 bases between. As DNA, the CDR3 is TGTGCCAGCAGTGAAGCGGCAGGGGTGGGCTATGGCTACACCTTC. Encoded protein: CASSEAAGVGYGYTF.

This chain uses TRBV5-1 with TRBJ1-1; the D is unclear. The CDR3 sequence is 16 residues long. Looked up from germline, CDR1 is SGHRS and CDR2 is YFSETQ. Trimming cost V 0 bases and J 0 bases, with 12 bases left between them. CDR3 bases: TGCGCCAGCAGCTTGGCAGTAGGTTTCATGAACACTGAAGCTTTCTTT. This encodes CASSLAVGFMNTEAFF.

Only one count was recorded for this clone. The V gene is TRBV2, the J gene TRBJ1-5, with unresolved D. From germline, CDR1 is SNHLY and CDR2 FYNNEI. V lost 7 bases and J 1 base, leaving 14 bases between the germline ends. The CDR3 spans 15 residues. CDR3 residues: CASTSALGSNQPQHF. CDR3 DNA sequence: TGTGCCAGCACCTCCGCCCTGGGGAGCAATCAGCCCCAGCATTTT.

In DNA form, the CDR3 reads TGTGCCAGCAGCATTACCGGGACAACCTACAATGAGCAGTTCTTC. The encoded protein is CASSITGTTYNEQFF. The rearrangement links TRBV7-2 to TRBJ2-1; D may be TRBD1 (6 bases). Looked up from germline, CDR1 is SGHTA and CDR2 is FQGNSA. There are 15 residues in the CDR3. Trimming shortened V by 5 bases and J by 2 bases, and 13 bases separated the two germline ends.

This clone was detected a few times. The V gene is TRBV20-1, the J gene TRBJ1-2; 7 bases match TRBD1. Germline V gene sequence: CDR1 DFQATT, CDR2 SNEGSKA (reference sequence). Trimming at V came to 3 bases and at J to 4 bases, leaving 11 bases not matched to a gene. The CDR3 is 15 amino acids. Written as DNA, the CDR3 is TGCAGTGCTAGTCCGCCGGGACAGCTTGGCTATGGCTACACCTTC. Protein sequence: CSASPPGQLGYGYTF.

The chain uses TRBV6-5 and TRBJ2-4, with D possibly being TRBD2 (5 bases). In germline, CDR1 is MNHEY, CDR2 SVGAGI. CDR3 length equals 13 residues. Between the trimmed V and J ends, which lost 2 bases and 3 bases, there was a span of 5 bases. The CDR3 protein is CASSYGLKNIQYF. CDR3 nucleotide sequence: TGTGCCAGCAGTTACGGACTCAAAAACATTCAGTACTTC.

This clone has only one observation. The chain combines TRBV7-9 with TRBJ2-7, with TRBD1 identical over 9 bases. V lost 5 bases and J lost 2; bases outside the gene matches: 10. The germline V gene has CDR1 SEHNR and CDR2 FQNEAQ (reference sequence). The CDR3 is made up of 16 amino acids. CDR3 sequence: CASSPGPGQGPYEQYF. The CDR3 nucleotides read TGTGCCAGCAGCCCCGGTCCGGGACAGGGCCCCTACGAGCAGTACTTC.

In this sample, this clone turned up once. The gene calls are TRBV2 and TRBJ2-7, with TRBD2 matching over 13 bases. This CDR3 region has 14 residues. The trim removed 8 bases at V and 5 bases at J, leaving 6 bases unmatched. Germline V gene data show CDR1 as SNHLY and CDR2 as FYNNEI. In DNA form, the CDR3 reads TGTGCCAGCCCCGGACTAGCGGGGGACAACGAGCAGTACTTC. Protein product: CASPGLAGDNEQYF.

The J gene is TRBJ1-1, the V gene TRBV5-6; weak D call: TRBD1 (5 bases). This CDR3 has 15 amino acids. The V gene lost 2 bases and the J gene lost 4 bases, with 15 bases spanning the gap. The germline gives CDR1 SGHDT, CDR2 YYEEEE. The DNA for the CDR3 is TGTGCCAGCAGCTTAAATCAGGGAGGAGGCACTGAAGCTTTCTTT. Amino acid sequence: CASSLNQGGGTEAFF.